This passage covers 32 T cell receptor beta chains from one sample sequenced in a study of T cells after yellow fever vaccination. Each CDR3 protein gets one entry after TCRdb re-called the 5' RACE reads with MiXCR. The data show more than 65,000 distinct CDR3 sequences, roughly 14% seen once. The sample consisted of CD8+ T cells not binding an NS4B(214-222) dextramer, sorted from PBMCs, taken more than 20 days after the first yellow fever vaccination. The origin of the receptors is a man between 18 and 29 years old who received the YFV17D yellow fever vaccine.

V gene TRBV5-1 combines with J gene TRBJ1-1; perhaps TRBD1 as D (5 bases). This CDR3 has 15 amino acids. Germline V lookup: CDR1 SGHRS, CDR2 YFSETQ. V was clipped by 4 bases and J by 1 base, with 14 bases between them. The CDR3 is CASSRTGTPNTEAFF. CDR3 bases: TGCGCCAGCAGCCGCACCGGGACGCCGAACACTGAAGCTTTCTTT.

This chain links TRBV20-1 with TRBJ1-1; unclear D gene. Between the trimmed V and J ends, which lost 6 bases and 6 bases, there was a span of 14 bases. The germline CDR1 and CDR2 sequences are DFQATT and SNEGSKA (reference sequence). The CDR3 consists of 12 residues. CDR3 protein: CSARPLAPEAFF. The CDR3 DNA follows: TGCAGTGCCCGCCCTTTGGCCCCTGAAGCTTTCTTT.

This clonotype occurred a few times. The chain links TRBV27 to TRBJ2-1; D ambiguous. Germline V gene lookup returns CDR1 MNHEY and CDR2 SMNVEV (reference sequence). The V end lost 4 bases, the J end lost 3 bases, and 10 bases lay between the germline ends. The CDR3 has 14 residues. CDR3 amino acids: CASSSSGNYNEQFF. The CDR3 DNA follows: TGTGCCAGCAGTTCCTCAGGAAACTACAATGAGCAGTTCTTC.

This chain links TRBV4-3 with TRBJ1-1; no firm D call. The CDR3 extends over 15 amino acids. Germline V gene data show CDR1 as LGHNA and CDR2 as YSLEER. V lost 3 bases to trimming and J lost 2 bases, with 13 bases between them. The CDR3, as DNA: TGCGCCAGCAGCCAGGGTTGGGGAATTAACACTGAAGCTTTCTTT. This encodes CASSQGWGINTEAFF.

The chain has TRBV5-1 and TRBJ1-1, with 7 bases matching TRBD1. V lost 3 bases to trimming and J lost 4 bases; unmatched junction nucleotides: 3. The CDR3 extends over 13 amino acids. In germline, CDR1 is SGHRS, CDR2 YFSETQ. The CDR3 loop reads CASSYGTATEAFF. The CDR3 nucleotides read TGCGCCAGCAGCTATGGGACAGCCACTGAAGCTTTCTTT.

This clonotype appeared a few times. The V call is TRBV30, the J call TRBJ2-7; TRBD1 matches at 7 bases. J gave up 8 bases and V 5 bases, and 9 bases lay outside the gene matches. CDR1 and CDR2 (germline): GTSNPN, SVGIG (reference sequence). This CDR3 has 12 residues. The CDR3 region is CAWGDTGAKQYF. DNA for the CDR3: TGTGCCTGGGGGGACACAGGGGCGAAGCAGTACTTC.

The chain links TRBV7-2 to TRBJ1-2; D gene unclear. Trimming pared 2 bases from V and 5 bases from J, leaving 6 bases between. CDR1 is SGHTA, CDR2 FQGNSA, per germline. CDR3 size: 12 residues. The CDR3 is CASSLSPYGYTF. The CDR3 region has the DNA TGTGCCAGCAGCTTAAGTCCATATGGCTACACCTTC.

The rearrangement links TRBV12-3 or TRBV12-4 to TRBJ2-7; either TRBD1 or TRBD2 may supply D (5 bases each). The CDR3 is 12 amino acids. The V gene lost 5 bases and the J gene lost 2 bases, with 7 bases spanning the gap. This CDR3 is CASSMGPYEQYF. DNA of the CDR3: TGTGCCAGCAGTATGGGACCCTACGAGCAGTACTTC.

This clonotype was counted only a few times. The genes are TRBV10-1 and TRBJ1-1; D unresolved. The V and J ends lost 0 bases and 1 base respectively, with 6 bases between them. From germline, CDR1 is WNHNN and CDR2 SYGVQD (reference sequence). This CDR3 has 14 amino acids. The CDR3 region is CASSESAGNTEAFF. The CDR3 DNA is TGCGCCAGCAGTGAGTCAGCAGGGAACACTGAAGCTTTCTTT.

The chain employs TRBV7-8 and TRBJ2-4; 16 bases line up with TRBD2. Per germline, CDR1 SGHVS and CDR2 FQNEAQ. Germline trimming cut 0 bases from V and 7 bases from J; bases unmatched to any gene: 9. The CDR3 loop spans 19 amino acids. The DNA of the CDR3 is TGTGCCAGCAGCTTAGCGCTTGTGGGACTAGCGGGGGGGCGGAACATTCAGTACTTC. It yields the protein CASSLALVGLAGGRNIQYF.

Only a few counts were recorded for this clonotype. V usage is TRBV28 and J usage is TRBJ2-5; maybe TRBD1 (5 bases). The CDR3 extends over 15 amino acids. Trimming pared 4 bases from V and 2 bases from J, leaving 14 bases between. CDR1 and CDR2 (germline): MDHEN, SYDVKM. The CDR3 sequence: CASSSPTQAQETQYF. CDR3 coding DNA: TGTGCCAGCAGTTCCCCGACACAGGCACAAGAGACCCAGTACTTC.

This clonotype turned up a few times. The V call is TRBV20-1, the J call TRBJ2-2, with unresolved D. Germline values: CDR1 DFQATT, CDR2 SNEGSKA (reference sequence). The CDR3 has 18 amino acids. V was shortened by 0 bases and J by 1 base, with 18 bases between the two germline ends. For the CDR3, the DNA is TGCAGTGCTAGAGATCTCGTGGCAACTTCCAGGAACACCGGGGAGCTGTTTTTT. It is translated as CSARDLVATSRNTGELFF.

This clonotype has just a few counts. The chain combines TRBV7-2 with TRBJ2-7; 9 bases map to TRBD2. CDR1 is SGHTA and CDR2 is FQGNSA in the germline V gene. The CDR3 runs 15 residues. Trimming cost V 1 base and J 0 bases; bases outside gene matches: 1. CDR3 nucleotide sequence: TGTGCCAGCAGCTTAGTGCGGGGGGGCTCCTACGAGCAGTACTTC. Amino acid sequence: CASSLVRGGSYEQYF.

This clonotype has more than one count but fewer than ten. The chain combines TRBV20-1 with TRBJ2-5; no clear D. CDR3 length equals 14 residues. Germline CDR1 reads DFQATT; CDR2 reads SNEGSKA (reference sequence). V was clipped by 5 bases and J by 3 bases, with 16 bases between them. Here the CDR3 DNA reads TGCAGTGCTCGAGCATACACAAATGAAGAGACCCAGTACTTC. Protein product: CSARAYTNEETQYF.

CDR3 in amino acids: CASSLAATKGGELFF. CDR3 DNA: TGTGCCAGCAGCTTAGCGGCGACCAAGGGCGGGGAGCTGTTTTTT. The rearrangement uses TRBV7-9 and TRBJ2-2; D is unresolved. The CDR3 totals 15 residues. Germline V CDR1 and CDR2: SEHNR, FQNEAQ (reference sequence). Trimming removed 0 bases from V and 7 bases from J, with 12 bases in between. Combining the CDR3 with reference TRBV7-9 and TRBJ2-2 gives the whole variable domain DTGVSQNPRHKITKRGQNVTFRCDPISEHNRLYWYRQTLGQGPEFLTYFQNEAQLEKSRLLSDRFSAERPKGSFSTLEIQRTEQGDSAMYLCASSLAATKGGELFFGEGSRLTVL.

The chain is built from TRBV7-9 and TRBJ2-1, with D possibly TRBD2 on 7 matching bases. V was clipped by 4 bases and J by 6 bases, with 16 bases between them. CDR3 size: 15 residues. Germline assignment: CDR1 SEHNR and CDR2 FQNEAQ (reference sequence). CDR3 DNA sequence: TGTGCCAGCAGCTCCGCTGAGGGGGGGGGCAATGAGCAGTTCTTC. It translates to CASSSAEGGGNEQFF.

The chain's CDR3 is CASSFPTGAYNEQFF. The CDR3 DNA follows: TGTGCCAGCAGCTTCCCTACAGGGGCCTACAATGAGCAGTTCTTC. The chain carries TRBV7-9 and TRBJ2-1, with 7 bases aligning to TRBD1. Germline loops: CDR1 SEHNR, CDR2 FQNEAQ (reference sequence). The CDR3 totals 15 residues. Losses at the gene ends were 3 bases for V and 2 bases for J; bases not matched to a gene: 4.

This clonotype was counted at least ten times. The chain has TRBV5-1 and TRBJ2-5; TRBD2 agrees at 11 bases. V lost 0 bases to trimming and J lost 0 bases; unmatched junction nucleotides: 1. CDR1 is SGHRS, CDR2 YFSETQ, per germline. The CDR3 sequence is 16 residues long. The CDR3 loop reads CASSLASGGYQETQYF. The CDR3 DNA reads TGCGCCAGCAGCTTGGCTAGCGGGGGGTACCAAGAGACCCAGTACTTC.

CDR3 bases: TGCAGCGTCGAGCCCCAGGGGATGGGGGAGACCCAGTACTTC. Amino acid sequence: CSVEPQGMGETQYF. The J gene is TRBJ2-5, the V gene TRBV29-1, with TRBD1 as a possible D gene (6 bases). Germline values: CDR1 SQVTM, CDR2 ANQGSEA. Trimming left V 6 bases short and J 5 bases short, with 19 bases between. This CDR3 has 14 residues. Filled out from reference TRBV29-1 and TRBJ2-5, the complete variable domain reads SAVISQKPSRDICQRGTSLTIQCQVDSQVTMMFWYRQQPGQSLTLIATANQGSEATYESGFVIDKFPISRPNLTFSTLTVSNMSPEDSSIYLCSVEPQGMGETQYFGPGTRLLVL.

This clonotype has just a few counts. The CDR3 coding sequence is TGTGCCATCAGTGCATCCGGACAGGTGGGGGACAAAAACATTCAGTACTTC. Amino acids: CAISASGQVGDKNIQYF. The rearrangement uses TRBV10-3 and TRBJ2-4; 7 bases agree with TRBD1. Trimming removed 4 bases from V and 3 bases from J; junction bases left unmatched: 12. Germline loops: CDR1 ENHRY, CDR2 SYGVKD. The CDR3 contains 17 residues.

This chain joins TRBV4-1 and TRBJ1-1, with D possibly TRBD1 on 5 matching bases. Trimming cost V 0 bases and J 1 base, with 9 bases left between them. This CDR3 contains 15 residues. Per germline, CDR1 MGHRA and CDR2 YSYEKL. CDR3 protein: CASSQEGLENTEAFF. DNA for the CDR3: TGCGCCAGCAGCCAAGAGGGACTCGAGAACACTGAAGCTTTCTTT.

The V and J genes are TRBV12-3 or TRBV12-4 and TRBJ2-1; no clear D. V lost 4 bases and J lost 3, with 7 bases in between. The CDR3 spans 13 residues. CDR3 nucleotides: TGTGCCAGCAGTTCCATCCTCTACAATGAGCAGTTCTTC. This codes for CASSSILYNEQFF.

This clonotype was detected a few times. V gene TRBV6-1 combines with J gene TRBJ2-4; D unresolved. Trimming removed 6 bases from V and 0 bases from J, with 24 bases in between. CDR1 is MNHNS and CDR2 is SASEGT in the germline V gene. The CDR3 loop spans 19 amino acids. CDR3 in amino acids: CASRGKGMHGYLAKNIQYF. DNA of the CDR3: TGTGCCAGCAGGGGGAAAGGGATGCATGGCTACTTAGCCAAAAACATTCAGTACTTC.

This clonotype was counted between two and nine times. The rearrangement uses TRBV6-2 or TRBV6-3 and TRBJ1-1, with D uncertain. From germline, CDR1 is MNHEY and CDR2 SVGEGT. CDR3 size: 12 residues. With 6 bases removed from V and 5 bases from J, the gap between germline ends came to 10 bases. The CDR3 loop is CASSLRGTEAFF. The DNA of the CDR3 is TGTGCCAGCAGCCTACGGGGAACTGAAGCTTTCTTT.

The chain has TRBV7-6 and TRBJ1-1, with unresolved D. The CDR3 totals 13 residues. CDR1 SGHVS and CDR2 FNYEAQ come from the germline V gene. V gave up 6 bases and J gave up 2 bases, with 10 bases separating them. CDR3 residues: CASRPYGNTEAFF. The CDR3 bases are TGTGCCAGCAGGCCGTATGGAAACACTGAAGCTTTCTTT.

This chain links TRBV5-6 with TRBJ1-2; D is possibly TRBD1 (6 bases). V lost 5 bases, J lost 6 bases, and 23 bases lay in between. Germline V gene lookup returns CDR1 SGHDT and CDR2 YYEEEE. There are 16 residues in the CDR3. CDR3 sequence (DNA): TGTGCCAGCAGGGTACCGAACCCTAGACAGGAAAATGGCTACACCTTC. Residues: CASRVPNPRQENGYTF. Full variable domain (missing parts from reference TRBV5-6 and TRBJ1-2): DAGVTQSPTHLIKTRGQQVTLRCSPKSGHDTVSWYQQALGQGPQFIFQYYEEEERQRGNFPDRFSGHQFPNYSSELNVNALLLGDSALYLCASRVPNPRQENGYTFGSGTRLTVV.

The sample holds a few counts of this clonotype. CDR3 residues: CASSLGDSTINIQYF. DNA of the CDR3: TGTGCCAGCAGCTTAGGCGACAGTACCATAAACATTCAGTACTTC. The V gene is TRBV11-2, the J gene TRBJ2-4; tentatively, D is TRBD1 (5 bases). The germline gives CDR1 SGHAT, CDR2 FQNNGV. CDR3 length: 15 residues. Trimming cost V 1 base and J 6 bases, with 13 bases left between them.

Notes on this clonotype: This could be a read error, since a much larger clone is one nucleotide away. The J gene is TRBJ2-7, the V gene TRBV4-1; D call uncertain. CDR1 MGHRA and CDR2 YSYEKL come from the germline V gene. The CDR3 has 17 residues. Trimming took 1 base from V and 0 from J, leaving 16 bases between them. The CDR3 nucleotides read TGCGCCAGCAGCCAAGTGCGTTCTTTGGTCAGCTCCTACGAGCAGTACTTC. Protein sequence: CASSQVRSLVSSYEQYF.

The chain is built from TRBV12-3 or TRBV12-4 and TRBJ1-2, with TRBD1 matching 7 bases. This CDR3 is built from 16 residues. Losses at the gene ends were 2 bases for V and 3 bases for J; bases not matched to a gene: 9. The CDR3 nucleotides read TGTGCCAGCAGTTTAACCCGAGAACAGGGGTACTATGGCTACACCTTC. Its protein product is CASSLTREQGYYGYTF.

The chain has TRBV12-3 or TRBV12-4 and TRBJ2-7; TRBD1 aligns across 8 bases. This CDR3 has 15 residues. V shed 1 base and J 2 bases; nucleotides not matched to a gene: 4. CDR3 sequence (DNA): TGTGCCAGCAGTTTAGGCCCAGGGGGCCCCTACGAGCAGTACTTC. This codes for CASSLGPGGPYEQYF.

The table lists this clonotype with a few counts. V usage is TRBV4-3 and J usage is TRBJ1-2, with unresolved D. Trimming shortened V by 1 base and J by 1 base, and 10 bases separated the two germline ends. Germline CDR1 reads LGHNA; CDR2 reads YSLEER. The CDR3 runs to 15 residues. CDR3 protein: CASSQVYGINYGYTF. CDR3 nucleotides: TGCGCCAGCAGCCAAGTGTACGGCATTAACTATGGCTACACCTTC.

The CDR3 sequence is CASSYSGGDTEAFF. The CDR3 DNA reads TGTGCCAGCAGTTACTCGGGGGGGGACACTGAAGCTTTCTTT. V is TRBV6-5 and J is TRBJ1-1, with D maybe TRBD1 (5 bases). Looked up from germline, CDR1 is MNHEY and CDR2 is SVGAGI. Trimming took 0 bases from V and 3 from J, leaving 8 bases between them. The CDR3 consists of 14 residues.